The present TCR beta chain was sequenced within a study of blood T cell repertoires in COVID-19. About the research overall: The origin of the acute and convalescent COVID-19 samples was the United States, Italy and Spain.

Clones were read by immunoSEQ multiplex PCR, and TCRdb kept only the in-frame ones, dropping some. Of approximately 120,000 clones in the sample, roughly 79% were seen once. Germline assignment: CDR1 KGHSH and CDR2 LQKENI. With 3 bases removed from V and 2 bases from J, the gap between germline ends came to 6 bases. This CDR3 has 13 residues. Sequencing used peripheral blood. This chain connects TRBV18 to TRBJ2-3; D uncertain. The TCR was taken from a human donor in a cohort sampled during active COVID-19. CDR3 residues: CASSPFHTDTQYF. The CDR3 nucleotides read TGTGCCAGCTCACCTTTCCACACAGATACGCAGTATTTT.